A selection of T cell receptor beta chains follows, all from one sample in a study of blood T cell repertoires in COVID-19. Data came from immunoSEQ multiplex PCR; TCRdb stores just in-frame clones and leaves some out. Of hundreds of thousands of clones in the sample, around 90% were seen once. Material for sequencing was peripheral blood. The receptors stem from a man in his late teens or twenties with active or convalescent COVID-19. CDR3s include the opening cysteine and the closing phenylalanine or tryptophan. Fields, in order: CDR3 DNA, CDR3 protein, V gene, J gene, clone size, D gene. D genes are given only for firm matches. Only part of the rows carry a size: once, few, many, or a class if the clone is expanded.

DNA: TGTGCCAGCAGCGACCCGGACAGGGGGTGGAAAAACACTGAAGCTTTCTTT
CDR3: CASSDPDRGWKNTEAFF
V: TRBV11-2
J: TRBJ1-1
size: once
D: TRBD1

DNA: TGTGCCAGCAGCTTAGCGCTTGGGACAGGGGGCGGATTGGTCTTC
CDR3: CASSLALGTGGGLVF
V: TRBV7-6
J: TRBJ1-2
size: -
D: TRBD1

DNA: TGTGCCACCAGCAGATTCCTTGACGGAGTAGGGGGAAACAACAATCAGCCCCAGCATTTT
CDR3: CATSRFLDGVGGNNNQPQHF
V: TRBV15
J: TRBJ1-5
size: once
D: -

DNA: TGTGCCAGTAGTATTACAGGGGGACCACTAGAAGCTTTCTTT
CDR3: CASSITGGPLEAFF
V: TRBV19
J: TRBJ1-1
size: -
D: TRBD1

DNA: TGTGCCAGCAGCTGGACAGGTGCCACTGAAGCTTTCTTT
CDR3: CASSWTGATEAFF
V: TRBV7-2
J: TRBJ1-1
size: few
D: TRBD1

DNA: TGTGCCAGCAGTTCACTGTGGGAGGGCTCCTACGAGCAGTACTTC
CDR3: CASSSLWEGSYEQYF
V: TRBV27
J: TRBJ2-7
size: -
D: TRBD2

DNA: TGTGCCAGCAGTTTGCGACGGATCGGACAGGGGTACACTGAAGCTTTCTTT
CDR3: CASSLRRIGQGYTEAFF
V: TRBV5-5
J: TRBJ1-1
size: few
D: TRBD1

DNA: TGTGCCAGCAATGTGGGCCACTCCTATAATTCACCCCTCCACTTT
CDR3: CASNVGHSYNSPLHF
V: TRBV6-5
J: TRBJ1-6
size: -
D: -

DNA: TGTGCCAGTAGTATAGCGGGAGGGCCCACAGATACGCAGTATTTT
CDR3: CASSIAGGPTDTQYF
V: TRBV19
J: TRBJ2-3
size: -
D: TRBD2

DNA: TGTGCCAGCAGTCTCTCCCCCGGGACTAGCGCAACCCAAGAGACCCAGTACTTC
CDR3: CASSLSPGTSATQETQYF
V: TRBV27
J: TRBJ2-5
size: -
D: TRBD2

DNA: TGCGCCAGCAGCTTGTCCCGGGGATCGACTAATGAAAAACTGTTTTTT
CDR3: CASSLSRGSTNEKLFF
V: TRBV5-1
J: TRBJ1-4
size: -
D: -

DNA: TGTGCCAGCAGCCAGGACACGAGTAACTATGGCTACACCTTC
CDR3: CASSQDTSNYGYTF
V: TRBV5-8
J: TRBJ1-2
size: -
D: -

DNA: TGTGCCAGCTCACCCGACAGGGGCTTCTCCTATAATTCACCCCTCCACTTT
CDR3: CASSPDRGFSYNSPLHF
V: TRBV18
J: TRBJ1-6
size: -
D: TRBD1

DNA: TGTGCCAGCAACCCCACACCGGGAAGCTATAATTCACCCCTCCACTTT
CDR3: CASNPTPGSYNSPLHF
V: TRBV27
J: TRBJ1-6
size: -
D: -

DNA: TGCGCCAGCAGCTCGGGGACTAGCGCCGAAGAGACCCAGTACTTC
CDR3: CASSSGTSAEETQYF
V: TRBV5-1
J: TRBJ2-5
size: -
D: TRBD2

DNA: TGCGCCACCCGTCGGGCGCTAGCGGGAAAGGCCGGGGAGCTGTTTTTT
CDR3: CATRRALAGKAGELFF
V: TRBV5-1
J: TRBJ2-2
size: -
D: TRBD2

DNA: TGTGCCAGCAGTGATTTATGGGGTACTAGTCCACCCCTCCACTTT
CDR3: CASSDLWGTSPPLHF
V: TRBV6-1
J: TRBJ1-6
size: -
D: -